The 28 T cell receptor beta chains below all came from one sample that was sequenced in a study of shared T cell receptors in the human thymus. TCRdb's table, derived via immunoSEQ multiplex PCR, lists solely in-frame clones and lacks some. The sample contains 450,000 to 650,000 clones, about 80% of which appear only once. The same data also contributed to another study, on human thymus T cells.

The sequenced sample consisted of thymocytes. These receptors were obtained from a boy under three years old with a congenital heart defect.

The V gene is TRBV4-1, the J gene TRBJ2-2, with 11 bases matching TRBD2. Germline V gives CDR1 MGHRA, CDR2 YSYEKL. The CDR3 has 18 residues. V shed 2 bases, J shed 1 base, and the junction held 6 bases outside the gene matches. CDR3 protein: CASSQPWGLAVNTGELFF. DNA of the CDR3: TGCGCCAGCAGCCAACCCTGGGGACTAGCGGTGAACACCGGGGAGCTGTTTTTT.

The chain links TRBV6-6 to TRBJ2-7; 8 nucleotides line up with TRBD1. In germline, CDR1 is MNHNY, CDR2 SVGAGI (reference sequence). J was trimmed by 5 bases and V by 6 bases; bases with no gene match: 12. The CDR3 covers 15 residues. CDR3 sequence (DNA): TGTGCCAGCAGGAAGACAGGGGTGAAGGTTGACGAGCAGTACTTC. Translation gives CASRKTGVKVDEQYF.

The genes are TRBV11-3 and TRBJ2-1; 7 positions agree with TRBD1. After removal of 3 bases from V and 5 bases from J, the junction contained 10 bases not matched to a gene. The CDR3 loop spans 16 amino acids. The germline V gene has CDR1 SGHNT and CDR2 YENEEA. CDR3 in DNA: TGTGCCAGCAGCTTCGGCCTTAGGGACAGAGACAATGAGCAGTTCTTC. Translation: CASSFGLRDRDNEQFF.

This clone was detected a few times. This rearrangement joins TRBV27 to TRBJ2-3, with TRBD2 identical over 12 bases. Trimming at V came to 5 bases and at J to 4 bases, leaving 13 bases not matched to a gene. The CDR3 runs to 18 residues. CDR1 and CDR2 (germline): MNHEY, SMNVEV (reference sequence). CDR3 sequence reads: CASSLDPTSGRMADTQYF. In nucleotides, the CDR3 is TGTGCCAGCAGTCTCGACCCGACTAGCGGGAGAATGGCAGATACGCAGTATTTT.

This chain connects TRBV4-1 to TRBJ2-1, with D possibly TRBD2 on 5 matching bases. This CDR3 region has 17 residues. Trimming pared 1 base from V and 2 bases from J, leaving 15 bases between. CDR1 is MGHRA and CDR2 is YSYEKL in the germline V gene. This CDR3 reads CASSQVGRGITYNEQFF. The CDR3 nucleotides are TGCGCCAGCAGCCAAGTCGGACGGGGAATTACCTACAATGAGCAGTTCTTC.

In this sample, this clone turned up a few times. The CDR3 nucleotides read TGCGCCAGCAGCCAAGAATTTCCCCTGAGGGTGAGGGAGCAGTACTTC. Protein product: CASSQEFPLRVREQYF. The V gene is TRBV4-1, the J gene TRBJ2-7, with D perhaps TRBD2 (5 bases). CDR1 and CDR2 from the germline V gene are MGHRA and YSYEKL. CDR3 length: 16 amino acids. Trimming stripped 0 bases from V and 7 bases from J, with 19 bases between.

This clone was detected once. The genes are TRBV10-3 and TRBJ1-1, with TRBD1 matching over 8 bases. The CDR3 runs to 16 residues. Germline V gene sequence: CDR1 ENHRY, CDR2 SYGVKD. Trimming removed 4 bases from V and 4 bases from J; junction bases left unmatched: 11. CDR3: CAISGGTGEGGTEAFF. CDR3 DNA sequence: TGTGCCATCAGTGGGGGGACAGGTGAAGGGGGCACTGAAGCTTTCTTT.

The chain uses TRBV4-3 and TRBJ1-4, with TRBD1 identical over 12 bases. This CDR3 is 18 amino acids long. Trimming took 10 bases from V and 0 from J; bases not matched to a gene: 12. Germline CDR1 and CDR2: LGHNA and YSLEER. The CDR3 is CATRGTGGDGATNEKLFF. For the CDR3, the DNA is TGCGCCACCAGGGGGACAGGGGGCGACGGGGCAACTAATGAAAAACTGTTTTTT.

The chain carries TRBV4-3 and TRBJ2-5; the D gene is possibly TRBD2 (6 bases). The CDR3 has 16 residues. CDR1 and CDR2 (germline): LGHNA, YSLEER. Trimming removed 0 bases from V and 5 bases from J, with 16 bases in between. Here the CDR3 reads CASSQDRVGRGETQYF. CDR3 in DNA: TGCGCCAGCAGCCAAGATCGGGTCGGGAGAGGGGAGACCCAGTACTTC.

This chain connects TRBV7-8 to TRBJ2-7, with 7 bases that match TRBD2. The V gene's germline CDR1 is SGHVS and CDR2 FQNEAQ. Unmatched junction bases numbered 6, after V lost 3 bases and J lost 4 bases. The CDR3 is 14 amino acids. CDR3 bases: TGTGCCAGCAGCTTTTGGGGGAGGGATTACGAGCAGTACTTC. It encodes CASSFWGRDYEQYF.

The rearrangement joins TRBV4-1 to TRBJ2-5, with 7 bases identical to TRBD2. There are 17 residues in the CDR3. Trimming cost V 4 bases and J 1 base; bases outside gene matches: 12. The germline gives CDR1 MGHRA, CDR2 YSYEKL. The CDR3 protein is CASSLSGSSGAQETQYF. CDR3 nucleotide sequence: TGCGCCAGCAGCCTCTCCGGATCTAGCGGAGCCCAAGAGACCCAGTACTTC.

The rearrangement links TRBV9 to TRBJ1-1, with 7 bases aligning to TRBD1. This CDR3 is 15 amino acids long. After removal of 4 bases from V and 12 bases from J, the junction contained 18 bases not matched to a gene. Germline CDR1 SGDLS, CDR2 YYNGEE. The CDR3 loop reads CASSPRPGGSVETFF. In DNA, the CDR3 is TGTGCCAGCAGCCCTCGACCAGGGGGGTCAGTCGAAACTTTCTTT.

The V and J genes are TRBV11-2 and TRBJ2-1; 14 nucleotides agree with TRBD2. Unmatched junction bases numbered 8, after V lost 5 bases and J lost 2 bases. CDR1 is SGHAT, CDR2 FQNNGV, per germline. The CDR3 is 18 amino acids. CDR3 residues: CASSPGTSGSATYNEQFF. The CDR3 coding sequence is TGTGCCAGCAGCCCAGGGACTAGCGGGAGCGCCACCTACAATGAGCAGTTCTTC.

This chain joins TRBV27 and TRBJ2-3; TRBD2 matches at 12 bases. This CDR3 spans 20 amino acids. Germline values: CDR1 MNHEY, CDR2 SMNVEV (reference sequence). V lost 1 base and J lost 0; bases outside the gene matches: 11. The CDR3 bases are TGTGCCAGCAGTTTATTCGGACTAGCGGGACTTCACCTAAGCACAGATACGCAGTATTTT. Translated: CASSLFGLAGLHLSTDTQYF.

This chain connects TRBV5-4 to TRBJ2-7; 14 nucleotides align to TRBD2. The J segment lost 2 bases and the V segment lost 0 bases, leaving 4 bases of the junction unmatched. Germline CDR1 is SGHNT and CDR2 is YYREEE (reference sequence). This CDR3 is 17 amino acids long. The CDR3: CASSLEGTSGSPYEQYF. CDR3 nucleotide sequence: TGTGCCAGCAGCTTGGAGGGGACTAGCGGGAGTCCCTACGAGCAGTACTTC.

The gene calls are TRBV30 and TRBJ2-1; tentatively, D is TRBD2 (6 bases). Trimming removed 6 bases at V and 9 bases at J, with 18 bases between. Germline CDR1 is GTSNPN and CDR2 is SVGIG (reference sequence). The length of the CDR3 is 13 residues. The CDR3 DNA is TGTGCCTGCCGACGGAGTGGCGGGACTGAGCAGTTCTTC. Its translation: CACRRSGGTEQFF.

The chain uses TRBV5-1 and TRBJ2-7, with TRBD1 identical over 9 bases. V lost 4 bases, J lost 3 bases, and 11 bases stayed unmatched. This CDR3 has 16 amino acids. The germline gives CDR1 SGHRS, CDR2 YFSETQ. For the CDR3, the DNA is TGCGCCAGCAGCGCACCCGGACAGGGGCCCCGCTACGAGCAGTACTTC. Its translation is CASSAPGQGPRYEQYF. Based on the CDR3 plus reference TRBV5-1 and TRBJ2-7, the full variable domain is KAGVTQTPRYLIKTRGQQVTLSCSPISGHRSVSWYQQTPGQGLQFLFEYFSETQRNKGNFPGRFSGRQFSNSRSEMNVSTLELGDSALYLCASSAPGQGPRYEQYFGPGTRLTVT.

The chain recombines TRBV7-2 with TRBJ2-4; D uncertain. V lost 5 bases to trimming and J lost 0 bases, with 5 bases between them. This CDR3 spans 13 amino acids. Germline CDR1 is SGHTA and CDR2 is FQGNSA. The CDR3 sequence: CASSPVAKNIQYF. The DNA of the CDR3 is TGTGCCAGCAGCCCGGTAGCCAAAAACATTCAGTACTTC.

The chain links TRBV11-2 to TRBJ2-7; TRBD1 might be the D (5 bases). The CDR3 has 12 residues. The V end lost 3 bases, the J end lost 3 bases, and 6 bases lay between the germline ends. Germline CDR1 reads SGHAT; CDR2 reads FQNNGV. The chain's CDR3 is CASSFRGYEQYF. CDR3 DNA sequence: TGTGCCAGCAGCTTTAGGGGCTACGAGCAGTACTTC.

The chain is built from TRBV7-2 and TRBJ2-1; D unclear. The ends were cut back, 5 bases at V and 0 bases at J, with 11 bases in the middle. Germline V gene data show CDR1 as SGHTA and CDR2 as FQGNSA. The CDR3 is 15 amino acids. CDR3 bases: TGTGCCAGCAGCCCACTTTGCGGCTCCTACAATGAGCAGTTCTTC. Its translation: CASSPLCGSYNEQFF.

Comments on this clone: Other DNA sequences in this specimen translate into the identical CDR3. The V gene is TRBV20-1, the J gene TRBJ2-1, with D possibly matching TRBD2 (5 bases). Trimming left V 3 bases short and J 7 bases short, with 7 bases between. The CDR3 extends over 11 amino acids. Per the germline V gene, CDR1 is DFQATT and CDR2 is SNEGSKA (reference sequence). CDR3 nucleotide sequence: TGCAGTGCTAGCAGCGGAAATGAGCAGTTCTTC. Translation: CSASSGNEQFF.

V is TRBV27 and J is TRBJ2-2, with TRBD1 identical over 11 bases. CDR3 length: 14 amino acids. From germline, CDR1 is MNHEY and CDR2 SMNVEV (reference sequence). V lost 5 bases to trimming and J lost 5 bases; unmatched junction nucleotides: 1. The chain's CDR3 is CASSGTGGTGELFF. For the CDR3, the DNA is TGTGCCAGCAGTGGGACAGGGGGGACCGGGGAGCTGTTTTTT.

The chain joins TRBV27 to TRBJ1-1; TRBD1 aligns across 8 bases. Germline V CDR1 and CDR2: MNHEY, SMNVEV (reference sequence). J gave up 5 bases and V 8 bases, and 22 bases lay outside the gene matches. This CDR3 spans 18 amino acids. This CDR3 reads CASHLNIGSGQGRTEAFF. CDR3 bases: TGTGCCAGCCACCTGAATATAGGGAGCGGACAGGGAAGGACTGAAGCTTTCTTT.

The chain combines TRBV5-6 with TRBJ1-1; TRBD1 is a possible D gene (5 bases). Deletions cut 1 base from V and 1 base from J, with 17 bases between. The CDR3 spans 17 residues. The germline V gene has CDR1 SGHDT and CDR2 YYEEEE. The CDR3 spells CASSLRGLLGGNTEAFF. CDR3 DNA: TGTGCCAGCAGCTTGAGGGGCCTTTTGGGGGGGAACACTGAAGCTTTCTTT.

This clone was recorded once. V usage is TRBV5-8 and J usage is TRBJ1-4; 10 bases match TRBD1. The CDR3 contains 14 residues. Germline V CDR1 and CDR2: SGHTS, YDEGEE. The V and J ends lost 2 bases and 9 bases, in that order; junction bases with no gene match: 4. CDR3 region: CASSFRDRGKKLFF. In DNA form, the CDR3 reads TGTGCCAGCAGCTTCCGGGACAGGGGTAAAAAACTGTTTTTT. The whole variable domain, filled in from reference TRBV5-8 and TRBJ1-4, reads EAGVTQSPTHLIKTRGQQATLRCSPISGHTSVYWYQQALGLGLQFLLWYDEGEERNRGNFPPRFSGRQFPNYSSELNVNALELEDSALYLCASSFRDRGKKLFFGSGTQLSVL.

The chain employs TRBV29-1 and TRBJ2-7; 13 bases map to TRBD2. Losses at the gene ends were 4 bases for V and 3 bases for J; bases not matched to a gene: 9. Germline V gene lookup returns CDR1 SQVTM and CDR2 ANQGSEA. This CDR3 region has 16 residues. For the CDR3, the DNA is TGCAGCGTTGGACTAGCGGGAGGTACCCAAGACTACGAGCAGTACTTC. Translation gives CSVGLAGGTQDYEQYF.

The V gene is TRBV18, the J gene TRBJ1-1; D unclear. The CDR3 runs to 12 residues. Germline CDR1 and CDR2: KGHSH and LQKENI. V was clipped by 2 bases and J by 4 bases, with 5 bases between them. The CDR3 sequence: CASSPMSTEAFF. In nucleotides, the CDR3 is TGTGCCAGCTCACCAATGAGCACTGAAGCTTTCTTT.

The rearrangement joins TRBV7-9 to TRBJ1-1; maybe TRBD1 (5 bases). This CDR3 contains 14 residues. CDR1 SEHNR and CDR2 FQNEAQ come from the germline V gene (reference sequence). V was clipped by 3 bases and J by 1 base, with 9 bases between them. The CDR3 spells CASSFGGTNTEAFF. Here the CDR3 DNA reads TGTGCCAGCAGCTTTGGGGGGACGAACACTGAAGCTTTCTTT. Full variable domain (missing parts from reference TRBV7-9 and TRBJ1-1): DTGVSQNPRHKITKRGQNVTFRCDPISEHNRLYWYRQTLGQGPEFLTYFQNEAQLEKSRLLSDRFSAERPKGSFSTLEIQRTEQGDSAMYLCASSFGGTNTEAFFGQGTRLTVV.